The sequence of this T cell receptor (beta chain) was determined in a study of early T cells in non-severe SARS-CoV-2 infection. Background on the study: Bulk RNA taken from unsorted whole blood was sequenced, leaving chains unpaired.

Whole-study results and caveats: Missing private and CD4 specificities, VDJdb matching favored anti-spike CD8 responses.

The CDR3 consists of 13 residues. Germline CDR1 reads MGHRA; CDR2 reads YSYEKL. V was trimmed by 0 bases and J by 5 bases, leaving 8 bases between them. The protocol attached unique molecular identifiers to individual cDNA molecules. TCRdb analysed the 5' RACE reads with MiXCR anew, one entry per CDR3 protein. The sample includes some 48,000 distinct CDR3 sequences, 3.5% to 4.5% of them seen just once. Points on this clonotype: The antigen remains undetermined.

The chain is built from TRBV4-1 and TRBJ2-7; D call uncertain. This sequence originates from an adult who was a healthcare worker with PCR-confirmed SARS-CoV-2 infection or an uninfected control (not recorded which). Sequences were obtained from whole blood. The CDR3 DNA is TGCGCCAGCAGCCAAGAGGGCCTCCACGAGCAGTACTTC. Protein sequence: CASSQEGLHEQYF.